This T cell receptor (beta chain) was captured by sequencing in a study of T cells in Graves' hyperthyroidism and ophthalmopathy. Findings and limits, study-wide: Using 13 V-J features, a model discriminated ophthalmopathy from stable hyperthyroidism.

Amplification targeted TCR beta CDR3 regions from RNA transcripts. The HTBI primer set was used in a first-round RT-PCR of the TCR CDR3. One entry per CDR3 protein, called by TCRdb with MiXCR from the multiplex PCR reads. The sample lists 600,000 to 750,000 distinct CDR3 sequences; 17% were seen once. This clonotype has at least ten counts. Its antigen is currently unknown. Patients were aged 18 to 65, had disease duration under 2 months, and had newly diagnosed hyperthyroidism. On the basis of clinical symptoms, serum thyroxine and TRAb, thyroid ultrasound and orbital computed tomography, diagnoses were made. CDR1 and CDR2 (germline): ENHRY, SYGVKD. The CDR3 is made up of 15 amino acids. The V gene end was trimmed by 2 bases and the J gene end by 4 bases; junction bases not matched to a gene: 3.

What was sequenced was blood. The chain joins TRBV10-3 to TRBJ1-1; 11 bases map to TRBD1. The TCR originated in a man aged 50-60 years with Graves' hyperthyroidism. DNA of the CDR3: TGTGCCATCAGTGAGCCCGGGACAGGGGGCACTGAAGCTTTCTTT. Translation gives CAISEPGTGGTEAFF.